This entry lists 30 T cell receptor beta chains sequenced from one sample in a study of human T cells and chemical hapten exposure. TCRdb reanalysed the RACE reads using MiXCR and keeps one entry per CDR3 protein. Here the sample spans about 96,000 distinct CDR3 sequences, about 9% being singletons. Stated time point: patch test 2, 6 weeks after DPC sensitization. As to treatment: therapeutic diphenylcyclopropenone sensitization with weekly scalp DPC. This specimen consisted of whole blood, obtained in connection with sensitization to the hapten diphenylcyclopropenone (DPC). The receptor source for this set is a woman in her thirties or forties with alopecia areata. Some clones in this sample may be carry-over from other donors' samples.

This clonotype was seen a handful of times. This rearrangement joins TRBV28 to TRBJ2-3; D unresolved. CDR3 length: 13 residues. Germline V gene sequence: CDR1 MDHEN, CDR2 SYDVKM. V dropped 5 bases and J dropped 6 bases, with 12 bases sitting between them. As DNA, the CDR3 is TGTGCCAGCAGTCGCCCGCCTGCGGATACGCAGTATTTT. The encoded protein is CASSRPPADTQYF.

This clonotype was observed many times. The J gene is TRBJ2-3, the V gene TRBV12-3 or TRBV12-4; possible D gene TRBD2, 7 bases. The CDR3 loop spans 15 amino acids. The V end was cut by 6 bases, the J end by 0 bases, with 13 bases between. The chain's CDR3 is CASSPGGASTDTQYF. The DNA of the CDR3 is TGTGCCAGCAGCCCGGGGGGCGCGAGCACAGATACGCAGTATTTT.

This clonotype was detected ten times or more. The chain is built from TRBV11-1 and TRBJ2-1, with 10 bases lining up with TRBD1. Trimming cost V 5 bases and J 7 bases; bases outside gene matches: 2. The CDR3 is 13 amino acids. Germline V CDR1 and CDR2: SGHAT, FQDESV (reference sequence). CDR3 amino acids: CASSTGQGNEQFF. CDR3 in DNA: TGTGCCAGCAGCACGGGACAGGGGAATGAGCAGTTCTTC.

This clonotype was found many times. The CDR3 DNA is TGTGCCAGCAGCCAAGCTCGGGGGGCGGATGGCTACACCTTC. It yields the protein CASSQARGADGYTF. The V gene is TRBV3-1, the J gene TRBJ1-2, with D perhaps TRBD1 (6 bases). The CDR3 length is 14 residues. Trimming took 1 base from V and 6 from J, leaving 12 bases between them. Germline CDR1 LGHDT, CDR2 YNNKEL (reference sequence).

The chain uses TRBV12-3 or TRBV12-4 and TRBJ2-7; the match to TRBD1 covers 8 bases. With V trimmed by 5 bases and J by 6 bases, 3 bases remained unmatched. The CDR3 has 12 amino acids. The CDR3 loop reads CASSQGAGEQYF. Written as DNA, the CDR3 is TGTGCCAGCAGTCAGGGGGCTGGCGAGCAGTACTTC.

This clonotype was recorded a few times. The rearrangement joins TRBV7-3 to TRBJ2-2; no definite D call. Germline CDR1 and CDR2: SGHTA and FQGTGA. Trimming stripped 8 bases from V and 6 bases from J, with 16 bases between. This CDR3 has 14 residues. CDR3 nucleotide sequence: TGTGCCAGCCGGAACGGGCCCGACGCCGGGGAGCTGTTTTTT. This gives the protein CASRNGPDAGELFF. Complete variable domain (other parts from reference TRBV7-3 and TRBJ2-2): GAGVSQTPSNKVTEKGKYVELRCDPISGHTALYWYRQSLGQGPEFLIYFQGTGAADDSGLPNDRFFAVRPEGSVSTLKIQRTERGDSAVYLCASRNGPDAGELFFGEGSRLTVL.

This clonotype was seen at least ten times. The chain carries TRBV7-9 and TRBJ1-1, with 9 bases lining up with TRBD1. Germline V gene data show CDR1 as SEHNR and CDR2 as FQNEAQ (reference sequence). This CDR3 has 13 amino acids. The V gene end was trimmed by 0 bases and the J gene end by 10 bases; junction bases not matched to a gene: 3. The CDR3 protein is CASSLAMGQGAFF. The CDR3 nucleotides read TGTGCCAGCAGCTTAGCGATGGGACAGGGAGCTTTCTTT. The full variable domain, in which reference TRBV7-9 and TRBJ1-1 provide the parts outside the CDR3, is DTGVSQNPRHKITKRGQNVTFRCDPISEHNRLYWYRQTLGQGPEFLTYFQNEAQLEKSRLLSDRFSAERPKGSFSTLEIQRTEQGDSAMYLCASSLAMGQGAFFGQGTRLTVV.

This clonotype was detected only a few times. V is TRBV28 and J is TRBJ2-3, with a tentative D call TRBD1 (5 bases). Trimming removed 3 bases at V and 0 bases at J, with 13 bases between. CDR1 and CDR2 (germline): MDHEN, SYDVKM. This CDR3 is 16 amino acids long. CDR3 sequence (DNA): TGTGCCAGCAGTTTTCATTGGGGCTCGAGCACAGATACGCAGTATTTT. It translates to CASSFHWGSSTDTQYF.

This clonotype was recorded many times. The chain joins TRBV29-1 to TRBJ1-6; D call uncertain. Per the germline V gene, CDR1 is SQVTM and CDR2 is ANQGSEA. CDR3 length: 14 residues. The V gene lost 4 bases and the J gene lost 8 bases, with 15 bases spanning the gap. The CDR3 DNA follows: TGCAGCGTTGCGACCGGTGATGTTCATTCACCCCTCCACTTT. Translated, it gives CSVATGDVHSPLHF.

Only a few counts were recorded for this clonotype. The chain joins TRBV24-1 to TRBJ1-5, with no clear D. V dropped 3 bases and J dropped 3 bases, with 5 bases sitting between them. Germline V gives CDR1 KGHDR, CDR2 SFDVKD. There are 13 residues in the CDR3. CDR3 bases: TGTGCCACCAGTGATGCTAACAATCAGCCCCAGCATTTT. This encodes CATSDANNQPQHF.

This clonotype was recorded at least ten times. At one end the junction does not follow the germline gene, possibly because of a read error. The rearrangement links TRBV28 to TRBJ1-5; the D gene is possibly TRBD1 (6 bases). CDR1 MDHEN and CDR2 SYDVKM come from the germline V gene. The CDR3 runs to 15 residues. This CDR3 is CASALSVDRSPLQIF. As DNA, the CDR3 is TGTGCCAGCGCTCTCAGCGTCGACAGGTCACCGCTGCAAATTTTT.

This clonotype was recorded a few times. The CDR3: CAGAGSSTNEKLFF. For the CDR3, the DNA is TGTGCCGGTGCTGGGTCCTCAACTAATGAAAAACTGTTTTTT. The chain joins TRBV30 to TRBJ1-4; no clear D. The CDR3 covers 14 residues. CDR1 and CDR2 from the germline V gene are GTSNPN and SVGIG (reference sequence). V was cut by 8 bases and J by 0 bases, with 13 bases left in between.

This clonotype was counted at least ten times. The chain employs TRBV28 and TRBJ2-7; a weak D match, TRBD2 (5 bases). This CDR3 comprises 16 residues. The V and J ends lost 6 bases and 2 bases respectively, with 20 bases between them. The V gene's germline CDR1 is MDHEN and CDR2 SYDVKM. The CDR3 DNA reads as TGTGCCAGCAGCGCGGGTGACTCGGGCATGCCCTACGAGCAGTACTTC. It codes for CASSAGDSGMPYEQYF.

This clonotype was seen at least ten times. A junction end diverges from the germline sequence, so it may reflect a read error. The rearrangement uses TRBV7-7 and TRBJ2-5; tentative D call: TRBD1 (7 bases). CDR1 is SSHAT and CDR2 is FNYEAQ in the germline V gene (reference sequence). This CDR3 has 14 amino acids. The CDR3 DNA reads as TGTGCTAGCAGCTTAGGAGGGGGCTCAGAGACCCAGTACTTC. It yields the protein CASSLGGGSETQYF.

This clonotype is medium-sized. This rearrangement joins TRBV4-1 to TRBJ2-3; D gene ambiguous. Trimming stripped 1 base from V and 3 bases from J, with 14 bases between. CDR3 length equals 16 residues. CDR1 and CDR2 (germline): MGHRA, YSYEKL. The CDR3 DNA follows: TGCGCCAGCAGCCAAGCACCCCCTCCTAGAACAGATACGCAGTATTTT. Residues: CASSQAPPPRTDTQYF.

This clonotype was counted a few times. The chain employs TRBV12-5 and TRBJ2-1, with D maybe TRBD2 (7 bases). In germline, CDR1 is LGHNT, CDR2 FRNRAP. V lost 5 bases and J lost 1, with 9 bases in between. CDR3 size: 14 residues. The CDR3 sequence is CASGSGTSYNEQFF. The CDR3 DNA reads as TGTGCTAGTGGTAGCGGGACATCCTACAATGAGCAGTTCTTC.

The V gene is TRBV7-9, the J gene TRBJ2-1; D gene unclear. The CDR3 is 17 amino acids. CDR1 and CDR2 from the germline V gene are SEHNR and FQNEAQ (reference sequence). V was shortened by 1 base and J by 4 bases, with 17 bases between the two germline ends. The CDR3 DNA sequence: TGTGCCAGCAGCTTAGTTCAGTCTACGCTTCTTTACAATGAGCAGTTCTTC. Its protein is CASSLVQSTLLYNEQFF.

At least ten counts were recorded for this clonotype. The chain uses TRBV7-9 and TRBJ1-2; 9 bases map to TRBD1. J was trimmed by 5 bases and V by 5 bases; bases with no gene match: 12. The CDR3 has 16 amino acids. The germline V gene has CDR1 SEHNR and CDR2 FQNEAQ (reference sequence). CDR3 in DNA: TGTGCCAGCAGCCCCACAACCACAGGGGGCGCGTATGGCTACACCTTC. Translation gives CASSPTTTGGAYGYTF. The complete variable domain, with remaining parts taken from reference TRBV7-9 and TRBJ1-2, reads DTGVSQNPRHKITKRGQNVTFRCDPISEHNRLYWYRQTLGQGPEFLTYFQNEAQLEKSRLLSDRFSAERPKGSFSTLEIQRTEQGDSAMYLCASSPTTTGGAYGYTFGSGTRLTVV.

This chain joins TRBV5-4 and TRBJ2-3; no definite D call. CDR1 is SGHNT, CDR2 YYREEE, per germline (reference sequence). This CDR3 is 16 amino acids long. Between the trimmed V and J ends, which lost 0 bases and 1 base, there was a span of 12 bases. The CDR3 DNA reads TGTGCCAGCAGCTTGGCCGCGCGTAAGGGCACAGATACGCAGTATTTT. Its protein product is CASSLAARKGTDTQYF. Full variable domain (remainder filled in from reference TRBV5-4 and TRBJ2-3): ETGVTQSPTHLIKTRGQQVTLRCSSQSGHNTVSWYQQALGQGPQFIFQYYREEENGRGNFPPRFSGLQFPNYSSELNVNALELDDSALYLCASSLAARKGTDTQYFGPGTRLTVL.

This clonotype was recorded many times. This chain connects TRBV27 to TRBJ2-7; TRBD2 is a possible D gene (6 bases). Per the germline V gene, CDR1 is MNHEY and CDR2 is SMNVEV (reference sequence). This CDR3 has 16 residues. V shed 7 bases and J shed 2 bases, with 21 bases lying between them. Written as DNA, the CDR3 is TGTGCCAGCAACCCCCTATCCTCGCGGGACCCCTACGAGCAGTACTTC. Translating it yields CASNPLSSRDPYEQYF.

This clonotype was seen many times. The V and J genes are TRBV29-1 and TRBJ2-2; no firm D call. This CDR3 comprises 12 residues. Germline CDR1 SQVTM, CDR2 ANQGSEA. V was clipped by 2 bases and J by 1 base, with 2 bases between them. The CDR3 bases are TGCAGCGTTGAACAGAACACCGGGGAGCTGTTTTTT. It yields the protein CSVEQNTGELFF.

This clonotype was detected a few times. V usage is TRBV24-1 and J usage is TRBJ2-1, with 8 bases matching TRBD1. Germline V CDR1 and CDR2: KGHDR, SFDVKD. V was clipped by 8 bases and J by 3 bases; unmatched bases: 2. The CDR3 contains 13 residues. The CDR3 coding sequence is TGTGCCACCACCGGACAGGGCTACAATGAGCAGTTCTTC. Residues: CATTGQGYNEQFF.

The count of this clonotype is one. The V gene is TRBV7-2, the J gene TRBJ2-1; the match to TRBD2 covers 13 bases. Germline CDR1 and CDR2: SGHTA and FQGNSA. Trimming removed 5 bases from V and 5 bases from J; junction bases left unmatched: 6. The CDR3 totals 16 residues. The DNA for the CDR3 is TGTGCCAGCAGCCAGGGACTAGCGGGACCAGACAATGAGCAGTTCTTC. It translates to CASSQGLAGPDNEQFF.

This rearrangement joins TRBV20-1 to TRBJ2-2; 13 nucleotides align to TRBD2. The CDR3 runs 15 residues. Germline assignment: CDR1 DFQATT and CDR2 SNEGSKA (reference sequence). The J segment lost 5 bases and the V segment lost 2 bases, leaving 2 bases of the junction unmatched. This chain's CDR3 is CSARTSGRATGELFF. CDR3 DNA sequence: TGCAGTGCTAGAACTAGCGGGAGGGCTACCGGGGAGCTGTTTTTT.

This clonotype has ten or more counts. The chain links TRBV29-1 to TRBJ2-1; the match to TRBD1 covers 7 bases. Trimming at V came to 0 bases and at J to 4 bases, leaving 9 bases not matched to a gene. The CDR3 covers 16 residues. CDR1 is SQVTM, CDR2 ANQGSEA, per germline. CDR3 residues: CSVEDRMYRGYNEQFF. DNA of the CDR3: TGCAGCGTTGAAGATCGTATGTACAGGGGTTACAATGAGCAGTTCTTC.

Ten or more counts support this clonotype. The chain employs TRBV6-2 or TRBV6-3 and TRBJ2-5; possibly TRBD2 for D (7 bases). V was cut by 8 bases and J by 2 bases, with 21 bases left in between. This CDR3 has 16 residues. Looked up from germline, CDR1 is MNHEY and CDR2 is SVGEGT. CDR3 residues: CASQEGGASIQETQYF. The CDR3 region has the DNA TGTGCCAGCCAGGAGGGGGGGGCCTCGATTCAAGAGACCCAGTACTTC.

The CDR3 here is CASSAAGTDTQYF. For the CDR3, the DNA is TGTGCCAGCAGCGCCGCTGGCACAGATACGCAGTATTTT. V and J are TRBV28 and TRBJ2-3; no clear D. This CDR3 has 13 residues. The germline CDR1 and CDR2 sequences are MDHEN and SYDVKM. V was trimmed by 6 bases and J by 1 base, leaving 8 bases between them.

The chain combines TRBV7-9 with TRBJ2-5; tentatively, D is TRBD1 (5 bases). The CDR3 runs to 13 residues. Germline assignment: CDR1 SEHNR and CDR2 FQNEAQ (reference sequence). Trimming removed 4 bases from V and 2 bases from J, with 8 bases in between. The CDR3 DNA follows: TGTGCCAGCAGCTCGACAGAGCAAGAGACCCAGTACTTC. Encoded protein: CASSSTEQETQYF.

This clonotype was found a few times. This chain joins TRBV29-1 and TRBJ1-2, with D hard to call. Per germline, CDR1 SQVTM and CDR2 ANQGSEA. The CDR3 consists of 15 residues. V lost 7 bases, J lost 0 bases, and 18 bases lay in between. CDR3 sequence: CSAQEGNSANYGYTF. Written as DNA, the CDR3 is TGCAGCGCCCAGGAGGGTAACTCAGCTAACTATGGCTACACCTTC.

This clonotype appeared many times. This chain joins TRBV12-3 or TRBV12-4 and TRBJ2-2, with D perhaps assigned TRBD1 or TRBD2 (5 bases each). This CDR3 has 14 residues. With 3 bases removed from V and 5 bases from J, the gap between germline ends came to 10 bases. The CDR3 DNA is TGTGCCAGCAGTTTTACTGGGGGAACCGGGGAGCTGTTTTTT. Amino acid sequence: CASSFTGGTGELFF.